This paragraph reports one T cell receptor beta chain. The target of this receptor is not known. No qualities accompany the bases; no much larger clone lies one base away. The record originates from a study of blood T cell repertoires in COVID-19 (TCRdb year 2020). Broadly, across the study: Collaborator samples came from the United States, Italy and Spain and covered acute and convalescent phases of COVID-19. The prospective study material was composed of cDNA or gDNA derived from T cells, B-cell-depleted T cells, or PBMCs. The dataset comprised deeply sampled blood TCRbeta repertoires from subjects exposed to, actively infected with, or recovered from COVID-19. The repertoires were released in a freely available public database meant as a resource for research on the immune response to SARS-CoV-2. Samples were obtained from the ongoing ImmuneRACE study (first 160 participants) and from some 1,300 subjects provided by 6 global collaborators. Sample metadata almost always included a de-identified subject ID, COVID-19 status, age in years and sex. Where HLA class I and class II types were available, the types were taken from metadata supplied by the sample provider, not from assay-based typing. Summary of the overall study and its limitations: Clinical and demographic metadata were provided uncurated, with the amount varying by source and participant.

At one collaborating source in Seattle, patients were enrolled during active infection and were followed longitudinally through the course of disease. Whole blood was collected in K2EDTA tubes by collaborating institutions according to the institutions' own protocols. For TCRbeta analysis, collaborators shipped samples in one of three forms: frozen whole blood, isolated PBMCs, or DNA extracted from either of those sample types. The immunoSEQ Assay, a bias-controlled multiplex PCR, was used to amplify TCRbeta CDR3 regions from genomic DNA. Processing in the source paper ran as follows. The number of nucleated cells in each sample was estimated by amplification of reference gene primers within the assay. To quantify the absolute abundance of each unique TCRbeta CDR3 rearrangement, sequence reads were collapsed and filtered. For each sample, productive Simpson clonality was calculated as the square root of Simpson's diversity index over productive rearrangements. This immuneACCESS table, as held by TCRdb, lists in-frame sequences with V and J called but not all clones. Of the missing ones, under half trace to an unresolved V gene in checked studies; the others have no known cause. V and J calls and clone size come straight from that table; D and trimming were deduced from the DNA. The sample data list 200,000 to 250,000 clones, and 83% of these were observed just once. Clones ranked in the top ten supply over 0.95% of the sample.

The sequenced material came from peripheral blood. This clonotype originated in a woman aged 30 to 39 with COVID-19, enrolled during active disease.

CDR3 region: CASRLGGVDGEAFF. Here is the DNA: TGCGCCAGCCGCCTAGGGGGTGTCGACGGTGAAGCTTTCTTT. The rearranged segments are TRBV5-1 and TRBJ1-1; a tentative D match to TRBD1 spans 6 bases. The germline V gene yields SGHRS for CDR1 and YFSETQ for CDR2. The CDR3 runs 14 amino acids, cysteine and phenylalanine included. Only the CDR3 part of the read is kept: 42 bases, read in frame from the first base. Trimming removed 7 bases from V and 7 bases from J, leaving 20 bases between the germline ends.